The clone carrying this TCR beta chain was observed a few times. The antigen is unknown. The authors made TCR cDNA by 5'RACE template switching, adding a universal primer site and UMIs. MiXCR was run by TCRdb on the 5' RACE reads, yielding one entry per CDR3 protein. The table has some 420,000 distinct CDR3 sequences, roughly 20% seen once. The sample originates from a study of T cells after yellow fever vaccination. Notes on the study in general: Clonotype sharing between CD4 and CD8 compartments was small.

CDR3 length: 14 residues. CDR1 and CDR2 from the germline V gene are LNHDA and SQIVND (reference sequence). V was clipped by 5 bases and J by 3 bases, with 13 bases between them. The chain joins TRBV19 to TRBJ2-5, with D maybe TRBD1 (6 bases). The clonotype originates from a man aged 18 to 29 who received the YFV17D yellow fever vaccine. Specimen: PBMCs, collected before the yellow fever booster vaccination. The CDR3 coding sequence is TGTGCCAGTAGTGTTACAGGGTCTGAAGAGACCCAGTACTTC. Its translation is CASSVTGSEETQYF.